The sequence of this T cell receptor (beta chain) was determined in a study of lymphopenia after photon versus proton radiotherapy. Germline lookup yields CDR1 SGHRS and CDR2 YFSETQ. The ends lost 0 bases at V and 5 bases at J; junction bases unmatched: 4. The length of the CDR3 is 16 residues. Assay used: immunoSEQ multiplex PCR; TCRdb lists only in-frame clones, some missing. The sample includes approximately 91,000 clones, approximately 82% seen only once; the top ten take 1.2% to 1.5%. The source of this sequence is a man aged 60-69 years with pancreatic cancer. The V gene is TRBV5-1, the J gene TRBJ2-1; TRBD1 aligns across 11 bases. Sequencing used peripheral blood, obtained from a patient treated with proton-based radiotherapy. The DNA of the CDR3 is TGCGCCAGCAGCTTGGGGACAGGGGGCACCAACAATGAGCAGTTCTTC. As protein: CASSLGTGGTNNEQFF.